The 16 T cell receptor beta chains listed next were all sequenced from one sample in a study of T cells after yellow fever vaccination (dated by TCRdb to 2018 to 2020). The library was produced with 5' RACE. The listed sequencing device is Illumina HiSeq 2500. TCRdb reworked the public reads: Q25 trimming with fastp, MiXCR clone assembly, productive beta chains retained. Rows are combined by CDR3 protein, so each entry shows the most common genes and DNA. The sample table records 110,000 to 150,000 distinct CDR3 sequences; 5% to 7.5% of these occur just once. The ten largest clones represent approximately 0.67% of the sample. What the treatment or condition label conveys for this sample: live attenuated yellow fever vaccine strain. Sequencing used CD4+ T cells sorted from PBMCs, obtained 10 days after the yellow fever booster vaccination. These receptors came from a man in his thirties or forties who received the YFV17D yellow fever vaccine.

The V call is TRBV6-2 or TRBV6-3, the J call TRBJ2-7; TRBD2 aligns across 16 bases. V was clipped by 7 bases and J by 5 bases; unmatched bases: 5. Per the germline V gene, CDR1 is MNHEY and CDR2 is SVGEGT. This CDR3 is 15 amino acids long. The CDR3 is CASKGLAGGSDEQYF. In DNA, the CDR3 is TGTGCCAGCAAGGGACTAGCGGGAGGGTCGGACGAGCAGTACTTC.

This clonotype was detected ten times or more. The chain combines TRBV2 with TRBJ2-3; D is unresolved. V lost 6 bases to trimming and J lost 4 bases, with 8 bases between them. Germline V lookup: CDR1 SNHLY, CDR2 FYNNEI. The length of the CDR3 is 12 residues. CDR3 coding DNA: TGTGCCAGCAGGGACCCGCCAGATACGCAGTATTTT. It yields the protein CASRDPPDTQYF. Filled out from reference TRBV2 and TRBJ2-3, the complete variable domain reads EPEVTQTPSHQVTQMGQEVILRCVPISNHLYFYWYRQILGQKVEFLVSFYNNEISEKSEIFDDQFSVERPDGSNFTLKIRSTKLEDSAMYFCASRDPPDTQYFGPGTRLTVL.

In its sample, this clonotype was seen many times. The V and J genes are TRBV7-6 and TRBJ2-7; no reliable D call. Between the trimmed V and J ends, which lost 3 bases and 2 bases, there was a span of 8 bases. Germline values: CDR1 SGHVS, CDR2 FNYEAQ. This CDR3 contains 13 residues. This CDR3 is CASSLSGAYEQYF. The CDR3 DNA follows: TGTGCCAGCAGCTTGAGTGGGGCCTACGAGCAGTACTTC.

This clonotype has a count of ten or more. V is TRBV4-2 and J is TRBJ1-5, with a tentative D call TRBD1 (6 bases). CDR3 size: 16 residues. Germline V gives CDR1 LGHNA, CDR2 YNFKEQ. V lost 0 bases, J lost 5 bases, and 14 bases lay in between. The CDR3 DNA sequence: TGTGCCAGCAGCCAAGAGCCGGGGGCATATGATCAGCCCCAGCATTTT. Amino acid sequence: CASSQEPGAYDQPQHF.

The sample holds many counts of this clonotype. The chain recombines TRBV12-3 or TRBV12-4 with TRBJ2-2; 7 bases match TRBD2. Trimming cost V 3 bases and J 0 bases; bases outside gene matches: 1. The CDR3 length is 15 residues. Written as DNA, the CDR3 is TGTGCCAGCAGTTTTGGACTAGCGAACACCGGGGAGCTGTTTTTT. Its protein product is CASSFGLANTGELFF.

This clonotype has ten or more counts. This chain uses TRBV6-6 with TRBJ1-1; no firm D call. Trimming pared 6 bases from V and 8 bases from J, leaving 13 bases between. The germline CDR1 and CDR2 sequences are MNHNY and SVGAGI (reference sequence). The CDR3 covers 12 residues. This CDR3 reads CASSPFGEEAFF. The DNA for the CDR3 is TGTGCCAGCAGCCCGTTCGGGGAAGAAGCTTTCTTT.

This clonotype was recorded at least ten times. This sequence joins TRBV9 and TRBJ2-3; D may be TRBD2 (5 bases). V lost 2 bases and J lost 5, with 18 bases in between. CDR1 is SGDLS, CDR2 YYNGEE, per germline. CDR3 length: 16 amino acids. CDR3 sequence: CASSVSRQRTLDTQYF. The CDR3 DNA follows: TGTGCCAGCAGCGTGAGCCGTCAGCGGACTCTAGATACGCAGTATTTT.

The V call is TRBV7-2, the J call TRBJ2-3; D is uncertain. Trimming pared 0 bases from V and 5 bases from J, leaving 18 bases between. The germline gives CDR1 SGHTA, CDR2 FQGNSA. CDR3 length: 17 amino acids. The chain's CDR3 is CASSLAYSARRGDTQYF. For the CDR3, the DNA is TGTGCCAGCAGCTTAGCATACAGCGCGAGAAGAGGAGATACGCAGTATTTT.

This clonotype has a count of ten or more. The gene calls are TRBV2 and TRBJ2-3; D remains unclear. Trimming shortened V by 2 bases and J by 0 bases, and 12 bases separated the two germline ends. Germline lookup yields CDR1 SNHLY and CDR2 FYNNEI. This CDR3 has 16 residues. The chain's CDR3 is CASSELSAASTDTQYF. In DNA form, the CDR3 reads TGTGCCAGCAGTGAACTTTCGGCGGCGAGCACAGATACGCAGTATTTT.

This clonotype was seen at least ten times. One end of the junction varies from germline; a read error may be responsible. The rearrangement joins TRBV6-6 to TRBJ2-7; D is possibly TRBD1 or TRBD2 (6 bases each). The CDR3 is 13 residues long. The germline gives CDR1 MNHNY, CDR2 SVGAGI (reference sequence). DNA of the CDR3: TGTGCCAGCAGGTACTCGGGGGCGCATGAGCAGTACTTC. It translates to CASRYSGAHEQYF.

This clonotype was observed at least ten times. V usage is TRBV7-2 and J usage is TRBJ2-3; no definite D call. The CDR3 is made up of 16 amino acids. Trimming removed 2 bases from V and 0 bases from J, with 12 bases in between. Germline lookup yields CDR1 SGHTA and CDR2 FQGNSA. The CDR3 coding sequence is TGTGCCAGCAGCTTAAGATCGGCAGCAAGCACAGATACGCAGTATTTT. Residues: CASSLRSAASTDTQYF.

The sample holds many counts of this clonotype. The chain links TRBV2 to TRBJ2-3; D perhaps matches TRBD2 (5 bases). The CDR3 is 12 residues long. The germline V and J ends were trimmed by 7 bases and 4 bases, with 9 bases remaining between them. Germline V gene sequence: CDR1 SNHLY, CDR2 FYNNEI. The DNA for the CDR3 is TGTGCCAGCAAGTGGGAGTCAGATACGCAGTATTTT. It codes for CASKWESDTQYF.

This clonotype was seen repeatedly, ten times or more. The V gene is TRBV30, the J gene TRBJ2-4; D gene unclear. There are 13 residues in the CDR3. The V end was cut by 0 bases, the J end by 7 bases, with 10 bases between. The germline V gene has CDR1 GTSNPN and CDR2 SVGIG (reference sequence). The DNA of the CDR3 is TGTGCCTGGAGTGTAAGGGTCTGGAACATTCAGTACTTC. It is translated as CAWSVRVWNIQYF.

The table lists this clonotype with a few counts. The V and J genes are TRBV7-9 and TRBJ2-5; a possible D gene is TRBD1 (7 bases). The germline CDR1 and CDR2 sequences are SEHNR and FQNEAQ (reference sequence). This CDR3 is built from 15 residues. V lost 4 bases and J lost 5, with 17 bases in between. In DNA form, the CDR3 reads TGTGCCAGCAGCTCAAGCAGGGGGAGGCTGGAGACCCAGTACTTC. Translating it yields CASSSSRGRLETQYF.

This clonotype was seen at least ten times. The J gene is TRBJ2-7, the V gene TRBV12-3 or TRBV12-4; the D gene is possibly TRBD2 (6 bases). Trimming stripped 6 bases from V and 2 bases from J, with 14 bases between. CDR3 length: 14 residues. CDR3 in DNA: TGTGCCAGCAGCCTGTATCCGGGAGCCTACGAGCAGTACTTC. Translated: CASSLYPGAYEQYF.

The sample holds a few counts of this clonotype. As DNA, the CDR3 is TGTGCCACCAGTAGTTATAGCACAGATACGCAGTATTTT. Translation gives CATSSYSTDTQYF. The V and J genes are TRBV24-1 and TRBJ2-3, with unresolved D. CDR1 and CDR2 from the germline V gene are KGHDR and SFDVKD. The CDR3 contains 13 residues. Trimming left V 6 bases short and J 0 bases short, with 6 bases between.